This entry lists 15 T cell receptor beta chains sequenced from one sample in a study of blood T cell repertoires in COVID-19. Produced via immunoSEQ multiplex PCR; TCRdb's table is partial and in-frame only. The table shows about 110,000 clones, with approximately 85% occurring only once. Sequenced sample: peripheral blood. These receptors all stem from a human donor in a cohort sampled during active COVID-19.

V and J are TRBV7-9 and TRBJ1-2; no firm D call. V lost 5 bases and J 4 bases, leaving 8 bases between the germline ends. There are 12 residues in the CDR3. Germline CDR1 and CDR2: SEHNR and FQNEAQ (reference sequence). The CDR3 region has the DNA TGTGCCAGCAGCCCCACGGGCTATGGCTACACCTTC. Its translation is CASSPTGYGYTF.

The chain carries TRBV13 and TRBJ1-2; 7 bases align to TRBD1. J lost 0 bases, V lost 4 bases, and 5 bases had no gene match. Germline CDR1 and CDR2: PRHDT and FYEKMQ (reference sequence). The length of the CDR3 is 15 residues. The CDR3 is CASSSRQGANYGYTF. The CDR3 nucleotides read TGTGCCAGCAGCTCCCGACAGGGAGCTAACTATGGCTACACCTTC.

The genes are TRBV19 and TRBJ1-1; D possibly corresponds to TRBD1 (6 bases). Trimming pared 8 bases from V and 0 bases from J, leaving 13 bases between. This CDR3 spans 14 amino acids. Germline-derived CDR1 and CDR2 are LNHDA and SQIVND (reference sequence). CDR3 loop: CASQPGHLNTEAFF. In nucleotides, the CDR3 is TGTGCCAGTCAACCGGGACACCTGAACACTGAAGCTTTCTTT.

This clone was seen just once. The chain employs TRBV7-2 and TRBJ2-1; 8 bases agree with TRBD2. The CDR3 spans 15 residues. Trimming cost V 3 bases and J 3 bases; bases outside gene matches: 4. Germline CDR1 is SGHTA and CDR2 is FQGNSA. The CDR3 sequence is CASSFAAGDYNEQFF. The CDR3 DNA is TGTGCCAGCAGCTTTGCAGCGGGGGACTACAATGAGCAGTTCTTC.

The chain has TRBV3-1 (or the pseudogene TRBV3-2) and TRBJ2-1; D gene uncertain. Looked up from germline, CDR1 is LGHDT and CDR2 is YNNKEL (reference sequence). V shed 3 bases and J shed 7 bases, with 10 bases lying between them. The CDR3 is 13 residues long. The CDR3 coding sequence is TGTGCCAGCAGCCAGATGAGAAGAAATGAGCAGTTCTTC. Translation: CASSQMRRNEQFF.

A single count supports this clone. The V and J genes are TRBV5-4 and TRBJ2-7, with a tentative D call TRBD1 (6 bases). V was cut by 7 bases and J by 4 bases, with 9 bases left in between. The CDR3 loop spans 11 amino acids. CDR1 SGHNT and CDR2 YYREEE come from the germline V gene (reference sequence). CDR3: CASGGGYEQYF. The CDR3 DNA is TGTGCCAGCGGGGGCGGGTACGAGCAGTACTTC.

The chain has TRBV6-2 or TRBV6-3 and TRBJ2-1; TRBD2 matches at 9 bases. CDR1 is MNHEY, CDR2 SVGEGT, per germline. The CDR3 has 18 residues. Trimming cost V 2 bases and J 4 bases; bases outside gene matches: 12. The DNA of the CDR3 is TGTGCCAGCAGTTACGTGCTAGCGGGGCTAAAAAGATACAATGAGCAGTTCTTC. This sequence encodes CASSYVLAGLKRYNEQFF.

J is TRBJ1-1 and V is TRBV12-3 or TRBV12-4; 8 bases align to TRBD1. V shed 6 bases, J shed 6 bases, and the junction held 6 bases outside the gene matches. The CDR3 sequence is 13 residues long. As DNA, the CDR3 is TGTGCCAGCAGGGACAGGGCGGCCGCTGAAGCTTTCTTT. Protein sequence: CASRDRAAAEAFF.

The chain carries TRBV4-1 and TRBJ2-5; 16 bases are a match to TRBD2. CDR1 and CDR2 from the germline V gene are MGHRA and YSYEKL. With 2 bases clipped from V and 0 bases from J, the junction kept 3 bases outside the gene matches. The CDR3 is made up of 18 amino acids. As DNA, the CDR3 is TGCGCCAGCAGCCAACAGGGACTAGCGGGGGGGAACCAAGAGACCCAGTACTTC. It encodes CASSQQGLAGGNQETQYF.

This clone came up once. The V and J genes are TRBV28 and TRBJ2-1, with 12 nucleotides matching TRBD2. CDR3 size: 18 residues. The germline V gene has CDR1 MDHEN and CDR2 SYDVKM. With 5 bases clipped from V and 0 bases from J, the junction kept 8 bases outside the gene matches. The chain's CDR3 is CASSTNPSGRASYNEQFF. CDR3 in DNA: TGTGCCAGCAGTACAAATCCTAGCGGGAGGGCCTCCTACAATGAGCAGTTCTTC.

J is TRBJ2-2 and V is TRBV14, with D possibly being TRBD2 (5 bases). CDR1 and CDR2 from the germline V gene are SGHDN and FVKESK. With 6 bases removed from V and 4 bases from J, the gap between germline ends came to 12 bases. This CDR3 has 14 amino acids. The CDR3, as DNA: TGTGCCAGCAGAGCCCGAGAGGGCACCGGGGAGCTGTTTTTT. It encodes CASRAREGTGELFF.

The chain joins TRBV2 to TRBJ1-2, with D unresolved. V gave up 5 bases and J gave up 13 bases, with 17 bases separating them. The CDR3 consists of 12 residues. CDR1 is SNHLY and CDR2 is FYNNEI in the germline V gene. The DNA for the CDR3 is TGTGCCAGCAGTCGAGAACCGACGGACTTCACCTTC. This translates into CASSREPTDFTF.

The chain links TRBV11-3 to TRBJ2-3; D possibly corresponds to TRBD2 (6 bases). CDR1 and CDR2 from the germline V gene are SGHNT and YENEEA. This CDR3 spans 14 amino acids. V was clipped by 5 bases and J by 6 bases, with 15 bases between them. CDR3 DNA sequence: TGTGCCAGCAGCCGCGGGATGCAGGGCGATACGCAGTATTTT. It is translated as CASSRGMQGDTQYF.

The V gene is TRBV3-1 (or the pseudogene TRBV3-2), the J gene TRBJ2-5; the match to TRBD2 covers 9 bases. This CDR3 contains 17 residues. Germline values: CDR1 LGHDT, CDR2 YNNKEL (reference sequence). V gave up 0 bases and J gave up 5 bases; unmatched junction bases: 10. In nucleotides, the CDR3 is TGTGCCAGCAGCCAAGATCGCGGGGGGGCCATTGGTGAGACCCAGTACTTC. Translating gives CASSQDRGGAIGETQYF.

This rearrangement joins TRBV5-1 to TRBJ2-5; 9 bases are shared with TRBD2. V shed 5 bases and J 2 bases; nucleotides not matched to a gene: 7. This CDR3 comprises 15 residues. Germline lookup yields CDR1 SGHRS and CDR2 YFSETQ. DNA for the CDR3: TGCGCCAGCAGGGCAGCGGGGGGCGGGCAAGAGACCCAGTACTTC. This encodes CASRAAGGGQETQYF.